This TCR beta chain was recorded in a study of T cell repertoires in cytomegalovirus infection. The overall study: Recently identified HLA-C-restricted CMV epitopes were used, and well-studied HLA-B-restricted CMV epitopes were used as well.

Germline CDR1 and CDR2: SNHLY and FYNNEI. V lost 3 bases to trimming and J lost 1 base, with 6 bases between them. This CDR3 is 14 amino acids long. MiXCR was run by TCRdb on the reads, yielding one entry per CDR3 protein. The sample records about 150,000 distinct CDR3 sequences, 25% to 35% being singletons. Remarks on this clonotype: Its specificity is not known.

This clonotype was sampled from a human donor in good health (CMV status not recorded). Some clones in this sample may be carry-over from other donors' samples. This specimen consisted of CD8+ T cells from cultured PBMCs, obtained from culture after CMV antigen stimulation. The rearrangement joins TRBV2 to TRBJ2-2, with no clear D. CDR3 amino acids: CASSERLNTGELFF. The CDR3 DNA is TGTGCCAGCAGTGAGAGGCTGAACACCGGGGAGCTGTTTTTT.